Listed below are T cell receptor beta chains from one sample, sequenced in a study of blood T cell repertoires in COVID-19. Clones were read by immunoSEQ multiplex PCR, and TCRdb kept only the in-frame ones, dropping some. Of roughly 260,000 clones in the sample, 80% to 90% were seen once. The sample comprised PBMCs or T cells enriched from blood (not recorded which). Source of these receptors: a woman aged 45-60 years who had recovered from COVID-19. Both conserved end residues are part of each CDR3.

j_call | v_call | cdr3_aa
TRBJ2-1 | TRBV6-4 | CASNPSSGLAGDLSYNEQFF
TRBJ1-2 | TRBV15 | CATSRGAGTGGYTF
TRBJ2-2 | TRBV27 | CASSFSNTGELFF
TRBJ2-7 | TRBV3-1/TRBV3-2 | CASSHAGLTAYEQYF
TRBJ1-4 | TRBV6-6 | CASSYMAATNEKLFF
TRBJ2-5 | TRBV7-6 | CASSLNLAGGGETQYF
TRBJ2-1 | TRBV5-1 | CASSPFALSSYNEQFF
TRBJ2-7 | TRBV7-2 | CASSLVASGSSYEQYF
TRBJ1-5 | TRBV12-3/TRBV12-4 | CASSLGGPQHF
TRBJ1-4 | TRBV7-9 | CASSWTGFEKLFF
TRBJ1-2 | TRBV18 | CASQGQTNYGYTF
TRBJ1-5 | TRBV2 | CASSRDRDGNQPQHF
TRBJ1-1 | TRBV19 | CASSIVSGFTEAFF
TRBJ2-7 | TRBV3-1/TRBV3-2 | CASGTGPYEQYF
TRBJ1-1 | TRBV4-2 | CASSQDARGRAFF
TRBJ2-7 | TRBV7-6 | CASSLAGGGVYEQYF
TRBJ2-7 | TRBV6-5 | CASGWFGSGSEQYF
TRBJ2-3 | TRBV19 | CASSMGGRAADTQYF
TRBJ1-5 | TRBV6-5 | CASGAGWGQPQHF
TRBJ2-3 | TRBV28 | CASNGPSNGTDTQYF
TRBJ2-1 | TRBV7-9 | CASSLAGRSLTEQFF
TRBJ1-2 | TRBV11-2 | CASSKGQGPNYGYTF
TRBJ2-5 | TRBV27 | CASSPRGNIETQYF
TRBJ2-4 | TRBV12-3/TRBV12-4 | CASNSGVQNIQYF